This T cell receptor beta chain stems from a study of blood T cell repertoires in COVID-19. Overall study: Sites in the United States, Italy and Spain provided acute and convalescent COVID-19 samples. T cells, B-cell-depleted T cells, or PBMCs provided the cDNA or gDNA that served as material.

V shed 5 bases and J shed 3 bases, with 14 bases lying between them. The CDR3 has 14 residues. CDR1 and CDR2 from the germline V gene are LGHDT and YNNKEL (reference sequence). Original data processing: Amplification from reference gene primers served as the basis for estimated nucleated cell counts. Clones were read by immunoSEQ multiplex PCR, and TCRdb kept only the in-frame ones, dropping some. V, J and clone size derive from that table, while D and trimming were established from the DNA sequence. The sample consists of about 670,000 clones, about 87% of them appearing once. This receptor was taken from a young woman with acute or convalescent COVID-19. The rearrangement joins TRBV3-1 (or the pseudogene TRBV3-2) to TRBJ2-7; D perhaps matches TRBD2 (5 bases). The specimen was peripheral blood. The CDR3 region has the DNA TGTGCCAGCAGCTCGAAGAGGAGGATCTACGAGCAGTACTTC. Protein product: CASSSKRRIYEQYF.